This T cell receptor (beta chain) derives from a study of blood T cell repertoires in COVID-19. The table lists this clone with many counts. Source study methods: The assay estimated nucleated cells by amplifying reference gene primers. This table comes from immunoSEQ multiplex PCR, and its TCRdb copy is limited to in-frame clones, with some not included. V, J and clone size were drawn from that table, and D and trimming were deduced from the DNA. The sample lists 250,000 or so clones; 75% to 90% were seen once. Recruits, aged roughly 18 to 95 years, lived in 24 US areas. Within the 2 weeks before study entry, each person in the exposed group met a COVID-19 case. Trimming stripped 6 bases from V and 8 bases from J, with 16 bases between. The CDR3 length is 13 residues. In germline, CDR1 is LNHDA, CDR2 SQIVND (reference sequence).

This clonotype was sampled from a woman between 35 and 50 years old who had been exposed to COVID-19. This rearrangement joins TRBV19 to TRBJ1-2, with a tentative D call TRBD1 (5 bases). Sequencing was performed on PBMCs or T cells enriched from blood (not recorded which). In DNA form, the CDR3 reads TGTGCCAGTAGCCAGGAGGGGCAGAGGGGCTACACCTTC. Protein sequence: CASSQEGQRGYTF.